The 23 T cell receptor beta chains listed next were all sequenced from one sample in a study of cytomegalovirus exposure and HLA in healthy donors. In the PCR, 60 Vbeta and 13 Jbeta primers were used. Here immunoSEQ multiplex PCR was the method, and the copy in TCRdb shows in-frame clones only, minus some. Of fewer than 200,000 clones detected, around 82% appear once; the ten largest clones hold approximately 0.98%. Sequencing was performed on PBMCs. The source of these receptors is a man aged 25-40 years in good health and CMV-seronegative.

A single count supports this clone. The chain carries TRBV9 and TRBJ1-3, with 7 bases aligning to TRBD1. This CDR3 is 16 amino acids long. V was clipped by 2 bases and J by 6 bases; unmatched bases: 11. The V gene's germline CDR1 is SGDLS and CDR2 YYNGEE. The DNA for the CDR3 is TGTGCCAGCAGCGTCCTACAGGGGTACCCTCCAAACACCATATATTTT. The encoded protein is CASSVLQGYPPNTIYF.

The V and J genes are TRBV28 and TRBJ2-7, with 10 positions matching TRBD1. The CDR3 covers 15 residues. Germline loops: CDR1 MDHEN, CDR2 SYDVKM. After removal of 5 bases from V and 2 bases from J, the junction contained 6 bases not matched to a gene. The DNA of the CDR3 is TGTGCCAGCAGTCCCCCCGGGACAGGGGCCTACGAGCAGTACTTC. Its protein product is CASSPPGTGAYEQYF.

Of note for this clone: Additional DNA sequences in this sample encode the identical CDR3. The chain joins TRBV6-5 to TRBJ1-1; weak D call: TRBD1 (5 bases). The CDR3 runs 14 residues. Germline values: CDR1 MNHEY, CDR2 SVGAGI. V dropped 2 bases and J dropped 1 base, with 8 bases sitting between them. The CDR3 loop reads CASSYRGRNTEAFF. The CDR3 DNA reads as TGTGCCAGCAGTTACAGGGGCAGGAACACTGAAGCTTTCTTT.

Only one count was recorded for this clone. The V gene is TRBV7-2, the J gene TRBJ2-7; TRBD1 is a possible D gene (5 bases). V gave up 7 bases and J gave up 1 base, with 17 bases separating them. From germline, CDR1 is SGHTA and CDR2 FQGNSA. The CDR3 runs 15 residues. The DNA of the CDR3 is TGTGCCAGCAACCAAGACAGTCGAGAGTCCTACGAGCAGTACTTC. Translation gives CASNQDSRESYEQYF.

Turning to this clone: At one end the junction does not follow the germline gene, possibly because of a read error. This chain joins TRBV7-9 and TRBJ2-5; TRBD2 agrees at 11 bases. The germline V gene encodes CDR1 SEHNR and CDR2 FQNEAQ (reference sequence). The CDR3 consists of 13 residues. The CDR3: CAGTSGAQETQYF. For the CDR3, the DNA is TGCGCTGGGACTAGCGGAGCACAAGAGACCCAGTACTTC.

V gene TRBV10-3 combines with J gene TRBJ2-1; 12 bases align to TRBD2. This CDR3 contains 15 residues. Germline CDR1 ENHRY, CDR2 SYGVKD. The J segment lost 8 bases and the V segment lost 7 bases, leaving 9 bases of the junction unmatched. CDR3 nucleotides: TGTGCCATCACCCGACTAGCGGGGGCTCGCGATGAGCAGTTCTTC. This sequence encodes CAITRLAGARDEQFF.

V is TRBV10-2 and J is TRBJ1-5, with D perhaps TRBD1 (6 bases). This CDR3 has 15 residues. The V gene's germline CDR1 is WSHSY and CDR2 SAAADI. V gave up 7 bases and J gave up 1 base, with 14 bases separating them. The CDR3: CASTSTGLSNQPQHF. In nucleotides, the CDR3 is TGCGCCAGCACCTCGACAGGTTTGAGCAATCAGCCCCAGCATTTT.

The V gene is TRBV5-6, the J gene TRBJ1-5; 7 bases fit TRBD1. Germline CDR1 SGHDT, CDR2 YYEEEE. Trimming at V came to 1 base and at J to 4 bases, leaving 2 bases not matched to a gene. CDR3 size: 14 residues. Here the CDR3 DNA reads TGTGCCAGCAGCTTGCCAGGGGGGAATCAGCCCCAGCATTTT. Its translation is CASSLPGGNQPQHF.

This clone was seen a few times. The chain links TRBV5-1 to TRBJ2-2, with TRBD2 matching over 7 bases. The CDR3 is made up of 14 amino acids. Germline CDR1 reads SGHRS; CDR2 reads YFSETQ. Trimming cost V 1 base and J 7 bases; bases outside gene matches: 4. CDR3 loop: CASSLYAGVGELFF. The DNA for the CDR3 is TGCGCCAGCAGCTTGTACGCGGGGGTCGGGGAGCTGTTTTTT.

The gene calls are TRBV10-2 and TRBJ1-5; TRBD1 might be the D (6 bases). CDR1 and CDR2 (germline): WSHSY, SAAADI. The V and J ends lost 5 bases and 5 bases respectively, with 10 bases between them. This CDR3 is built from 13 residues. This CDR3 reads CASSRQDYQPQHF. The CDR3 coding sequence is TGCGCCAGCAGTAGACAGGACTATCAGCCCCAGCATTTT.

The chain couples TRBV7-2 to TRBJ1-5; possible D gene TRBD1, 6 bases. The CDR3 totals 17 residues. V lost 1 base and J lost 0, with 13 bases in between. Germline lookup yields CDR1 SGHTA and CDR2 FQGNSA. Here the CDR3 DNA reads TGTGCCAGCAGCTTAGGGGGACAAAGATATAGCAATCAGCCCCAGCATTTT. This encodes CASSLGGQRYSNQPQHF.

The chain joins TRBV9 to TRBJ2-2, with 7 positions matching TRBD2. The CDR3 consists of 17 residues. From germline, CDR1 is SGDLS and CDR2 YYNGEE. V was clipped by 0 bases and J by 2 bases; unmatched bases: 7. The CDR3 region is CASSVVGGGFNTGELFF. CDR3 bases: TGTGCCAGCAGCGTAGTGGGCGGGGGATTCAACACCGGGGAGCTGTTTTTT.

This chain connects TRBV2 to TRBJ1-4; D is perhaps TRBD1 (6 bases). CDR3 length: 15 residues. Per germline, CDR1 SNHLY and CDR2 FYNNEI. Trimming took off 6 bases at V and 0 bases at J, with 11 bases between the two ends. DNA for the CDR3: TGTGCCAGCAGCACCAGACAGGCAACTAATGAAAAACTGTTTTTT. This gives the protein CASSTRQATNEKLFF.

V is TRBV11-3 and J is TRBJ2-3; TRBD2 is a possible D gene (5 bases). Germline CDR1 SGHNT, CDR2 YENEEA. The CDR3 covers 16 residues. V was trimmed by 6 bases and J by 5 bases, leaving 21 bases between them. CDR3 coding DNA: TGTGCCAGCAGTTTCCGTCAGAGGGAGTGGGGAGATACGCAGTATTTT. It translates to CASSFRQREWGDTQYF.

This clone was detected once. In DNA, the CDR3 is TGTGCCTGGGGGACAGGGTATCAAGAGACCCAGTACTTC. Its protein product is CAWGTGYQETQYF. The chain employs TRBV30 and TRBJ2-5; TRBD1 matches 9 bases. CDR1 and CDR2 (germline): GTSNPN, SVGIG (reference sequence). V dropped 5 bases and J dropped 2; count of bases not matched to a gene: 3. The CDR3 is 13 amino acids.

The V and J genes are TRBV4-2 and TRBJ1-2; D gene uncertain. The V and J ends lost 0 bases and 1 base respectively, with 18 bases between them. The CDR3 sequence is 18 residues long. Germline-derived CDR1 and CDR2 are LGHNA and YNFKEQ. The CDR3 DNA is TGTGCCAGCAGCCAAGAAACTGCTCACAGTTTCCATAACTATGGCTACACCTTC. Translating gives CASSQETAHSFHNYGYTF.

This clone was picked up one time. The chain links TRBV27 to TRBJ1-1, with D possibly being TRBD1 (5 bases). Trimming stripped 7 bases from V and 1 base from J, with 13 bases between. CDR3 length equals 14 residues. The germline CDR1 and CDR2 sequences are MNHEY and SMNVEV (reference sequence). The DNA of the CDR3 is TGTGCCAGCAAACTGGCCGGGGGGAACACTGAAGCTTTCTTT. It is translated as CASKLAGGNTEAFF.

This clone was detected only once. The chain carries TRBV18 and TRBJ2-2, with D possibly matching TRBD2 (5 bases). Germline-derived CDR1 and CDR2 are KGHSH and LQKENI. Trimming took 6 bases from V and 7 from J, leaving 6 bases between them. This CDR3 spans 11 amino acids. CDR3 nucleotides: TGTGCCAGCTCGAGGGACGGGGAGCTGTTTTTT. Amino acid sequence: CASSRDGELFF.

The chain carries TRBV28 and TRBJ2-7; TRBD2 is a possible D gene (5 bases). The CDR3 extends over 13 amino acids. Germline V gives CDR1 MDHEN, CDR2 SYDVKM. V was shortened by 7 bases and J by 5 bases, with 15 bases between the two germline ends. The CDR3: CASIRGDLNEQYF. In nucleotides, the CDR3 is TGTGCCAGCATCCGGGGAGACCTAAACGAGCAGTACTTC.

This chain uses TRBV9 with TRBJ1-3; D is undetermined. CDR3 length: 14 amino acids. Trimming stripped 2 bases from V and 0 bases from J, with 6 bases between. Looked up from germline, CDR1 is SGDLS and CDR2 is YYNGEE. CDR3 sequence: CASSVTDSGNTIYF. The CDR3, as DNA: TGTGCCAGCAGCGTTACAGACTCTGGAAACACCATATATTTT.

The chain is built from TRBV19 and TRBJ2-1; 13 bases agree with TRBD2. The CDR3 is 14 residues long. CDR1 LNHDA and CDR2 SQIVND come from the germline V gene (reference sequence). The ends lost 9 bases at V and 9 bases at J; junction bases unmatched: 8. CDR3 nucleotide sequence: TGTGCCAGCCTTGGGACTAGCGGGACAAGTGAGCAGTTCTTC. Protein product: CASLGTSGTSEQFF.

The rearrangement uses TRBV14 and TRBJ2-7; maybe TRBD1 (5 bases). Between the trimmed V and J ends, which lost 0 bases and 7 bases, there was a span of 16 bases. CDR3 length: 15 amino acids. The germline gives CDR1 SGHDN, CDR2 FVKESK. The CDR3 nucleotides are TGTGCCAGCAGCCAAGACTTAGGACAAGTACGAGAGCAGTACTTC. The encoded protein is CASSQDLGQVREQYF.

The V call is TRBV19, the J call TRBJ2-1; 10 bases map to TRBD2. With 0 bases clipped from V and 4 bases from J, the junction kept 6 bases outside the gene matches. CDR3 length: 17 residues. From germline, CDR1 is LNHDA and CDR2 SQIVND (reference sequence). The CDR3 DNA sequence: TGTGCCAGTAGTATAGATCTGGCTAGCGGGAGTTACAATGAGCAGTTCTTC. Protein: CASSIDLASGSYNEQFF.